This T cell receptor (beta chain) emerged from a study of T cells expressing NK-cell markers. Study in general: TCR beta repertoires came from sorted CD3+CD56+NKG2C+, CD3+CD56+NKG2C- and CD3+CD56-NKG2C+ T cells. The study sequenced eight donors, seven HCMV-seropositive and one seronegative. Study results and limitations: Researchers report these clonotypes also headed the CD3+CD56-NKG2C+ fraction in four donors.

Germline CDR1 MNHEY, CDR2 SMNVEV (reference sequence). The length of the CDR3 is 12 residues. cDNA encoding TCR beta was synthesized via 5'RACE template switching incorporating UMIs. Reanalyzing the 5' RACE reads, TCRdb keeps one entry per CDR3 protein, without DNA. The sample has roughly 180,000 distinct CDR3 sequences, and its top ten clones hold about 19%. Worth noting for this clonotype: Its target is not known.

This TCR derives from a man aged 18 to 70 in good health. The chain recombines TRBV27 with TRBJ2-7; the D call from TCRdb, TRBD1, cannot be confirmed without DNA. The sample was blood T cells: a sorted CD56 or NKG2C T cell subset, CD4+ or CD8+ T cells, or bulk PBMC T cells (not recorded which). CDR3 amino acids: CASFGTPYEQYF.